The rows below give T cell receptor beta chains drawn from one sample of a study of T cell responses to AZD1222 COVID-19 vaccine. Repertoires were generated with immunoSEQ multiplex PCR, while TCRdb's copy carries only in-frame clones and drops some. The table records about 120,000 clones, roughly nine tenths of them present only once. Sample: peripheral blood, taken 28 days after the second AZD1222 dose. The receptor set was obtained from an adult who received the AZD1222 COVID-19 vaccine. Both conserved end residues are part of each CDR3. The D gene is left open where the match is weak. Clone size is not always given. Where it is, it says once, few, many or a class for expanded clones.

D: NA
V: TRBV7-2
J: TRBJ2-1
size: NA
DNA: TGTGCCAGCAGCTTAGACCTTGGCCAAAAAAATGAGCAGTTCTTC
CDR3: CASSLDLGQKNEQFF

D: TRBD2
V: TRBV19
J: TRBJ2-2
size: NA
DNA: TGTGCCAGTAGTTTCGGGACTAGCGGGAGTATCACCGGGGAGCTGTTTTTT
CDR3: CASSFGTSGSITGELFF

D: NA
V: TRBV3-1/TRBV3-2
J: TRBJ1-5
size: NA
DNA: TGTGCCAGCAGCCCGTCGCCCGGCCTCAATCAGCCCCAGCATTTT
CDR3: CASSPSPGLNQPQHF

D: NA
V: TRBV6-5
J: TRBJ2-3
size: NA
DNA: TGTGCCAGCAGTTCAGAACCAACTAGCACAGATACGCAGTATTTT
CDR3: CASSSEPTSTDTQYF

D: TRBD2
V: TRBV6-4
J: TRBJ2-1
size: NA
DNA: TGTGCCAGCAGTGAACAGACTAGCGGGTTTAATGAGCAGTTCTTC
CDR3: CASSEQTSGFNEQFF

D: TRBD2
V: TRBV9
J: TRBJ2-1
size: NA
DNA: TGTGCCAGCAGCGCCGGCGGCGGGAGTCTCTATGAGCAGTTCTTC
CDR3: CASSAGGGSLYEQFF

D: TRBD2
V: TRBV4-2
J: TRBJ2-4
size: NA
DNA: TGTGCCAGCAGCCAAGCCCTGGGACTAGCGGGTTCAACAAGCATTCAGTACTTC
CDR3: CASSQALGLAGSTSIQYF

D: TRBD1
V: TRBV9
J: TRBJ1-2
size: NA
DNA: TGTGCCAGCAGCGCCCACAGGGGGCTTGTCTATGGCTACACCTTC
CDR3: CASSAHRGLVYGYTF

D: NA
V: TRBV21-1
J: TRBJ1-1
size: once
DNA: TGTGCCAGCAGCAAGGATCCTTGGAGGGTCCCCAACACTGAAGCTTTCTTT
CDR3: CASSKDPWRVPNTEAFF

D: TRBD2
V: TRBV5-1
J: TRBJ2-2
size: NA
DNA: TGCGCCAGCAGCACTAGCGGGCCTAACACCGGGGAGCTGTTTTTT
CDR3: CASSTSGPNTGELFF

D: NA
V: TRBV24-1
J: TRBJ2-4
size: NA
DNA: TGTGCCACCCCCGGGGCCACGCCTCAAGTAGCCAAAAACATTCAGTACTTC
CDR3: CATPGATPQVAKNIQYF

D: NA
V: TRBV28
J: TRBJ2-4
size: NA
DNA: TGTGCCAGCAGTTTTGGGAGGGGGATTCAGTACTTC
CDR3: CASSFGRGIQYF

D: NA
V: TRBV3-1/TRBV3-2
J: TRBJ1-4
size: NA
DNA: TGTGCCAGCAGCCAAGATCTGGGGCCGGGGAGAGTCGAAAAACTGTTTTTT
CDR3: CASSQDLGPGRVEKLFF

D: NA
V: TRBV6-5
J: TRBJ2-7
size: NA
DNA: TGTGCCAGCAGCCAAAACTACGAGCAGTACTTC
CDR3: CASSQNYEQYF

D: NA
V: TRBV14
J: TRBJ1-1
size: NA
DNA: TGTGCCAGCAGCCAAGTGCGGGATGGGGCTGAAGCTTTCTTT
CDR3: CASSQVRDGAEAFF

D: NA
V: TRBV5-6
J: TRBJ1-3
size: once
DNA: TGTGCCAGCAGCTTGGCCGGGGGCGTACCTGGAAACACCATATATTTT
CDR3: CASSLAGGVPGNTIYF